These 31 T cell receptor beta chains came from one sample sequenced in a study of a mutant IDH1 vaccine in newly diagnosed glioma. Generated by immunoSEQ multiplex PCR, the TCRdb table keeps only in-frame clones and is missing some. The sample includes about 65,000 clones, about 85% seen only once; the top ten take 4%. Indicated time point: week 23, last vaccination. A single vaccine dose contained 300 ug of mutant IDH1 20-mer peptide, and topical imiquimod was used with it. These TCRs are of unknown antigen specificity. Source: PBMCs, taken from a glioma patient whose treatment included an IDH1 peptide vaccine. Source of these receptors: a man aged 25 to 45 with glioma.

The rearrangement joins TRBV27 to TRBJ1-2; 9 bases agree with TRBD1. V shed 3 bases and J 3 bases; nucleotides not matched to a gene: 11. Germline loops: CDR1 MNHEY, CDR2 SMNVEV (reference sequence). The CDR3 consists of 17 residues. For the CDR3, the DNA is TGTGCCAGCAGTTTGATTAGAATGGGACAGGGCCACTATGGCTACACCTTC. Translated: CASSLIRMGQGHYGYTF.

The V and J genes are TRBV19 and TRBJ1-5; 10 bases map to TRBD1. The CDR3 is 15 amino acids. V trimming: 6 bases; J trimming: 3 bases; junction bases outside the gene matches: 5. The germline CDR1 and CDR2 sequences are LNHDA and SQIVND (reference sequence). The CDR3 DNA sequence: TGTGCCAGTAGATGGGGACAGGGGAACAATCAGCCCCAGCATTTT. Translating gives CASRWGQGNNQPQHF. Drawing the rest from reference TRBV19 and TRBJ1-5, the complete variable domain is DGGITQSPKYLFRKEGQNVTLSCEQNLNHDAMYWYRQDPGQGLRLIYYSQIVNDFQKGDIAEGYSVSREKKESFPLTVTSAQKNPTAFYLCASRWGQGNNQPQHFGDGTRLSIL.

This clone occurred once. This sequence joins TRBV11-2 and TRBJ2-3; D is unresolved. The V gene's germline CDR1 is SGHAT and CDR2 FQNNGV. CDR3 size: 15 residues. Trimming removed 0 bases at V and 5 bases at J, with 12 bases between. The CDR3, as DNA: TGTGCCAGCAGCTTAGAAGGTGGTCTGGGAGATACGCAGTATTTT. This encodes CASSLEGGLGDTQYF.

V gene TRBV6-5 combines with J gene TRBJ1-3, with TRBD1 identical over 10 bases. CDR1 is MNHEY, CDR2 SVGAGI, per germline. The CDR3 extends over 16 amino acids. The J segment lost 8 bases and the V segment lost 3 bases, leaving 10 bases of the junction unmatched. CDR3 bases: TGTGCCAGCAGTTATAGTTCCGGGACAGGGGATGACACCATATATTTT. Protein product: CASSYSSGTGDDTIYF.

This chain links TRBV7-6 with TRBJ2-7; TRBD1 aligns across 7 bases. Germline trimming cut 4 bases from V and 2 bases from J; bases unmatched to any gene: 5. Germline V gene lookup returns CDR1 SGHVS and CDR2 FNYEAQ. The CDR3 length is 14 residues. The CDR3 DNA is TGTGCCAGCAGCTCGGGACAGACTCCCTACGAGCAGTACTTC. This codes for CASSSGQTPYEQYF.

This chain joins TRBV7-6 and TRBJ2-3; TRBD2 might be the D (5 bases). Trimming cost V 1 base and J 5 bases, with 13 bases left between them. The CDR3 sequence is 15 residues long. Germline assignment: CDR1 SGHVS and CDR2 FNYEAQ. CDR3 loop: CASSLETRRGDTQYF. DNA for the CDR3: TGTGCCAGCAGCTTAGAAACACGCCGGGGAGATACGCAGTATTTT.

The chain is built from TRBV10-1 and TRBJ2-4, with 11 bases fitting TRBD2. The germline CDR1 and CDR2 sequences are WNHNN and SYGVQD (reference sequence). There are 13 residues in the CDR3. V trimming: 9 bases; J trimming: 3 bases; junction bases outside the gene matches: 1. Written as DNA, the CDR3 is TGCGCCAGAGGACTAGCGGGCAAAAACATTCAGTACTTC. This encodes CARGLAGKNIQYF.

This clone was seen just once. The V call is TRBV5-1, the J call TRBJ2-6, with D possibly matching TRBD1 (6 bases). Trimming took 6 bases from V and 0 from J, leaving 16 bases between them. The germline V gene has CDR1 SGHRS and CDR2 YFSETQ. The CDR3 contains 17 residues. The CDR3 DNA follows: TGCGCCAGCAACCTAGGGGGATCTAGCTCTGGGGCCAACGTCCTGACTTTC. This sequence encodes CASNLGGSSSGANVLTF. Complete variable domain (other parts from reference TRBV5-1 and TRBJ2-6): KAGVTQTPRYLIKTRGQQVTLSCSPISGHRSVSWYQQTPGQGLQFLFEYFSETQRNKGNFPGRFSGRQFSNSRSEMNVSTLELGDSALYLCASNLGGSSSGANVLTFGAGSRLTVL.

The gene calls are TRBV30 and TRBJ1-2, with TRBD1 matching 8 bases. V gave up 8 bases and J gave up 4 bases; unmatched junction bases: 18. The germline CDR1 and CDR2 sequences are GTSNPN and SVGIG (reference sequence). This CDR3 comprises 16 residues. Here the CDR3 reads CAGPGTGGVGSYGYTF. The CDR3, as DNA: TGTGCCGGCCCCGGGACAGGAGGAGTAGGTTCCTATGGCTACACCTTC.

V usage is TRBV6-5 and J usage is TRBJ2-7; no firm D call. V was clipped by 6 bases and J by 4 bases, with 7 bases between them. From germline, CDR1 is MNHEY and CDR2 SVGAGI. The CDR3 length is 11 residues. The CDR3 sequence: CASRIRYEQYF. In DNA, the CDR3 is TGTGCCAGCAGGATTCGATACGAGCAGTACTTC.

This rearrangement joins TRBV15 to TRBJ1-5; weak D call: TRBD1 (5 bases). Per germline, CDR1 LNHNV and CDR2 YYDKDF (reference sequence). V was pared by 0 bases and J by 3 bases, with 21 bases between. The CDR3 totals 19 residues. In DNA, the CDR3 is TGTGCCACCAGCAGAGAGGGGGGGTTTGGTTCCGGCTTCAATCAGCCCCAGCATTTT. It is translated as CATSREGGFGSGFNQPQHF.

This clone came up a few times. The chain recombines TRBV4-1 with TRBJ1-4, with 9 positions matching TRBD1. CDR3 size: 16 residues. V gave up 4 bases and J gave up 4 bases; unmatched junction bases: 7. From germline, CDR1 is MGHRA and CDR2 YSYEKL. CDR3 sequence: CASSPGQGKSNEKLFF. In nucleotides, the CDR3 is TGCGCCAGCAGCCCTGGACAGGGGAAGAGTAATGAAAAACTGTTTTTT.

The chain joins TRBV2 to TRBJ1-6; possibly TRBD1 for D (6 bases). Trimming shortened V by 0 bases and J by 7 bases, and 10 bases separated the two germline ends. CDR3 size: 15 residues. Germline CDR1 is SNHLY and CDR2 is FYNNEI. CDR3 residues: CASSEARQVNSPLHF. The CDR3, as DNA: TGTGCCAGCAGTGAAGCGCGACAGGTGAATTCACCCCTCCACTTT.

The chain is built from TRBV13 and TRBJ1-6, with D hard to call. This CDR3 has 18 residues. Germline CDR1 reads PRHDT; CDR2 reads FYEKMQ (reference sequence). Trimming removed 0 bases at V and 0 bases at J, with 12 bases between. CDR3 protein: CASSLGQTHTSYNSPLHF. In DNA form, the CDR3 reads TGTGCCAGCAGCTTAGGTCAGACACATACCTCCTATAATTCACCCCTCCACTTT.

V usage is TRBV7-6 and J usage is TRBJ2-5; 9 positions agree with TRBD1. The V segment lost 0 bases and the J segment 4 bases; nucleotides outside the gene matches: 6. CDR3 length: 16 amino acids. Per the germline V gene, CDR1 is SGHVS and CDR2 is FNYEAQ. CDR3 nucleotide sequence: TGTGCCAGCAGCTTAGCATTACAGGACAGGGGAGAGACCCAGTACTTC. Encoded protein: CASSLALQDRGETQYF.

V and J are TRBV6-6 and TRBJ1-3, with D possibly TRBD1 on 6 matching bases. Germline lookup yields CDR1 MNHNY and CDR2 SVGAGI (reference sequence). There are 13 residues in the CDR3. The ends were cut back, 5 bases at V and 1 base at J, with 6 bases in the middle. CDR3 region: CASSTGSGNTIYF. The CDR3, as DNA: TGTGCCAGCAGTACAGGGTCTGGAAACACCATATATTTT.

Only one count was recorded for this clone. CDR3 in DNA: TGTGCCAGCAGTTCCCTTCTGACCGAGGGCAATGAGCAGTTCTTC. It encodes CASSSLLTEGNEQFF. The V gene is TRBV5-4, the J gene TRBJ2-1; D might be TRBD2 (5 bases). This CDR3 has 15 residues. Trimming pared 5 bases from V and 6 bases from J, leaving 18 bases between. CDR1 is SGHNT and CDR2 is YYREEE in the germline V gene (reference sequence). Based on the CDR3 plus reference TRBV5-4 and TRBJ2-1, the full variable domain is ETGVTQSPTHLIKTRGQQVTLRCSSQSGHNTVSWYQQALGQGPQFIFQYYREEENGRGNFPPRFSGLQFPNYSSELNVNALELDDSALYLCASSSLLTEGNEQFFGPGTRLTVL.

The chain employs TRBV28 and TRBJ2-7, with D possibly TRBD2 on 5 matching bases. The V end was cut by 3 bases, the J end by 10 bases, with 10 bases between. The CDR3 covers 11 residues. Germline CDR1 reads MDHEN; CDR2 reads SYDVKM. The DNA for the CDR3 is TGTGCCAGCAGTTTGCGGGCCTTTCAGTACTTC. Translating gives CASSLRAFQYF. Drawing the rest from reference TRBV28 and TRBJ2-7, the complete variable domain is DVKVTQSSRYLVKRTGEKVFLECVQDMDHENMFWYRQDPGLGLRLIYFSYDVKMKEKGDIPEGYSVSREKKERFSLILESASTNQTSMYLCASSLRAFQYFGPGTRLTVT.

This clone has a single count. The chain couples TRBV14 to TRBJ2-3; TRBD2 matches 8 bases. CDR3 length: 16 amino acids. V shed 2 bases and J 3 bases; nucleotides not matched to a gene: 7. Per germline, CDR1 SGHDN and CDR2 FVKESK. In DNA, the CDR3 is TGTGCCAGCAGCCAAACGGGGGGGCCAAGGACAGATACGCAGTATTTT. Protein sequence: CASSQTGGPRTDTQYF. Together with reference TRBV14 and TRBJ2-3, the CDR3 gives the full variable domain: EAGVTQFPSHSVIEKGQTVTLRCDPISGHDNLYWYRRVMGKEIKFLLHFVKESKQDESGMPNNRFLAERTGGTYSTLKVQPAELEDSGVYFCASSQTGGPRTDTQYFGPGTRLTVL.

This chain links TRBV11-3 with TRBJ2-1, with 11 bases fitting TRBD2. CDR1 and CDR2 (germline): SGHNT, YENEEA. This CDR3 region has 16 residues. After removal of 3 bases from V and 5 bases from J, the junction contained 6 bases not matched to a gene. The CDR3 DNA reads TGTGCCAGCAGCTTTGCTAGCGGGGGGCCTAACAATGAGCAGTTCTTC. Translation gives CASSFASGGPNNEQFF. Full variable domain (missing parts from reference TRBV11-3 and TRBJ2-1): EAGVVQSPRYKIIEKKQPVAFWCNPISGHNTLYWYLQNLGQGPELLIRYENEEAVDDSQLPKDRFSAERLKGVDSTLKIQPAELGDSAVYLCASSFASGGPNNEQFFGPGTRLTVL.

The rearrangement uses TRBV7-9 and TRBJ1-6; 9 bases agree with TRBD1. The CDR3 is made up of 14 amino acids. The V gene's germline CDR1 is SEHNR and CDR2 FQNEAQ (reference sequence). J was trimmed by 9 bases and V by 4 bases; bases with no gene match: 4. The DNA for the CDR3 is TGTGCCAGCAGCTCGGGACAGGGAAGTTCACCCCTCCACTTT. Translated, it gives CASSSGQGSSPLHF.

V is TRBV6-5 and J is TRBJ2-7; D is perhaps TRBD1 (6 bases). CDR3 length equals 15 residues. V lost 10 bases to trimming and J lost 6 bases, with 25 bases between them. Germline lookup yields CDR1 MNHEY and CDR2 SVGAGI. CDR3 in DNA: TGTGCCACCAGACTCTCGACAGGACATTTTGGCGAGCAGTACTTC. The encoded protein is CATRLSTGHFGEQYF.

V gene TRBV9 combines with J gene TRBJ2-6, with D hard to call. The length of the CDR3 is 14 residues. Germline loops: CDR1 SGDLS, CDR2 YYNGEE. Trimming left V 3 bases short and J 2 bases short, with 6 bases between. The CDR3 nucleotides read TGTGCCAGCAGCGCTGTAGCTGGGGCCAACGTCCTGACTTTC. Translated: CASSAVAGANVLTF. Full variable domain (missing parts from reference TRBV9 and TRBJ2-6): DSGVTQTPKHLITATGQRVTLRCSPRSGDLSVYWYQQSLDQGLQFLIQYYNGEERAKGNILERFSAQQFPDLHSELNLSSLELGDSALYFCASSAVAGANVLTFGAGSRLTVL.

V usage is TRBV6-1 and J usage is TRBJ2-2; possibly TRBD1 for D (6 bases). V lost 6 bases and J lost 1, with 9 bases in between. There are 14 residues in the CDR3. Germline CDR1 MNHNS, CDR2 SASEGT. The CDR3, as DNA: TGTGCCAGCAGCTCGGACAGGAACACCGGGGAGCTGTTTTTT. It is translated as CASSSDRNTGELFF.

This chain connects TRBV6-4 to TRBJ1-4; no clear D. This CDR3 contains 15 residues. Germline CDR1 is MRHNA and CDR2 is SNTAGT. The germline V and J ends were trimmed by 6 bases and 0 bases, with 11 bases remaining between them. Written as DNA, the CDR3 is TGTGCCAGCAGCAAGACGGATGCAACTAATGAAAAACTGTTTTTT. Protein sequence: CASSKTDATNEKLFF.

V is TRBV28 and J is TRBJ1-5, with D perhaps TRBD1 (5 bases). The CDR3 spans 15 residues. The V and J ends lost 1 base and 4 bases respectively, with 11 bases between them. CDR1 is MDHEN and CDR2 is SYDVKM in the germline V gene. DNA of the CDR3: TGTGCCAGCAGTTTATACGGGGGGACGAATCAGCCCCAGCATTTT. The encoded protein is CASSLYGGTNQPQHF.

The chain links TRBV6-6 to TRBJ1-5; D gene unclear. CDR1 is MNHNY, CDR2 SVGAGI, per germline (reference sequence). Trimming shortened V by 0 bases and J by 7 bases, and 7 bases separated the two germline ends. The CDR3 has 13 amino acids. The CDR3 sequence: CASSYSIMQPQHF. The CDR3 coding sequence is TGTGCCAGCAGTTACTCGATCATGCAGCCCCAGCATTTT.

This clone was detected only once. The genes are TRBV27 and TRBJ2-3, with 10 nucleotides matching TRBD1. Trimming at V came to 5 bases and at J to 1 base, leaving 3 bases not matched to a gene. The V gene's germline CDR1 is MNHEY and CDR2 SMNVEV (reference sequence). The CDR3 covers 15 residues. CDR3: CASSGGTGGTDTQYF. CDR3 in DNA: TGTGCCAGCAGTGGTGGGACAGGGGGCACAGATACGCAGTATTTT.

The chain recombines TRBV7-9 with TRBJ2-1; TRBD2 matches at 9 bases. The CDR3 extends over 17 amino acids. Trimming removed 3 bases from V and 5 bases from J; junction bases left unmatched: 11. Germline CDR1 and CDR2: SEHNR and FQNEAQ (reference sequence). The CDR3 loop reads CASSFPGTSSINNEQFF. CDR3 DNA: TGTGCCAGCAGCTTTCCTGGGACTAGCTCGATTAACAATGAGCAGTTCTTC.

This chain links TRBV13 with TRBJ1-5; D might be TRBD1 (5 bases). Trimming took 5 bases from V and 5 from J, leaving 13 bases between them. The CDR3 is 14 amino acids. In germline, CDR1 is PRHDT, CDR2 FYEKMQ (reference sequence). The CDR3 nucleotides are TGTGCCAGCAGCCTCCGGGGGTCCGATCAGCCCCAGCATTTT. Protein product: CASSLRGSDQPQHF.

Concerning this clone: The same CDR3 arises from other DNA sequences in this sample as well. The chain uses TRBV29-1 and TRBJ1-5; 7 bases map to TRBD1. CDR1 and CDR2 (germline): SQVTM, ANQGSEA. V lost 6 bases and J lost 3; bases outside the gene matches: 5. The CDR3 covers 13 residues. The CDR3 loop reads CSVETGDNQPQHF. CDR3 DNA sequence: TGCAGCGTCGAAACAGGGGACAATCAGCCCCAGCATTTT.